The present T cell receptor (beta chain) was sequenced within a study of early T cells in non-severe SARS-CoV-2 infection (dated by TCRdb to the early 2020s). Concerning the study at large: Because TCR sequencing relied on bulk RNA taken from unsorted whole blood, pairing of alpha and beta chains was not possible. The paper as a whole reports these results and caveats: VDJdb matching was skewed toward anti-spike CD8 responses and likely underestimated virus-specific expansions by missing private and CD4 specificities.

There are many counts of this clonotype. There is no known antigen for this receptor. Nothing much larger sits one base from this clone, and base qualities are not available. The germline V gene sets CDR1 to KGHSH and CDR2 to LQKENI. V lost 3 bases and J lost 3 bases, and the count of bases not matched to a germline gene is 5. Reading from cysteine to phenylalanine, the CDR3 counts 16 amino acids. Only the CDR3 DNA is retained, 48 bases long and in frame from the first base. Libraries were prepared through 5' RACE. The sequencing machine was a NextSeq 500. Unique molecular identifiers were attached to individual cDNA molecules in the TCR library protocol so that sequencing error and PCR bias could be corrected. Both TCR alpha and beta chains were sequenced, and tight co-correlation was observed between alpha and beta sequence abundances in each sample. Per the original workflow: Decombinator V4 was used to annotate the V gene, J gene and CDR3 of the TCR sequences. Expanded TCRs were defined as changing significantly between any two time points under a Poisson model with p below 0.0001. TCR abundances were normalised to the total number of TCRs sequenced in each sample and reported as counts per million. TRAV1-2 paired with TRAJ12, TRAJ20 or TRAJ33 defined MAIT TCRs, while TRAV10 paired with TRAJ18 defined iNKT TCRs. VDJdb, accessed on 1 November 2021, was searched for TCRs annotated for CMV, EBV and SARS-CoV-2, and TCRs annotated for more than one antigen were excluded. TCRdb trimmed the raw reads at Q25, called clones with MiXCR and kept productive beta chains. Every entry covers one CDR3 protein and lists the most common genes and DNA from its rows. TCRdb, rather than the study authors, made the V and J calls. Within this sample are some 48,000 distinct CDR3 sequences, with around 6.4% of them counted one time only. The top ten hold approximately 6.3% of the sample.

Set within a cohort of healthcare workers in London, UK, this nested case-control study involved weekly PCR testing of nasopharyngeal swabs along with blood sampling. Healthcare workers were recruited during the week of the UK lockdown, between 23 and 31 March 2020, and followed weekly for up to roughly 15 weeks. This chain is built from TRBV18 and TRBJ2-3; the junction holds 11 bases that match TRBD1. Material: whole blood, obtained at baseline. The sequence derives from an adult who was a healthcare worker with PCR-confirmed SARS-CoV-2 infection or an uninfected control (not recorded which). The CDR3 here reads CASSPGTGGTTDTQYF. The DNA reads TGTGCCAGCTCACCGGGGACAGGGGGAACTACAGATACGCAGTATTTT.